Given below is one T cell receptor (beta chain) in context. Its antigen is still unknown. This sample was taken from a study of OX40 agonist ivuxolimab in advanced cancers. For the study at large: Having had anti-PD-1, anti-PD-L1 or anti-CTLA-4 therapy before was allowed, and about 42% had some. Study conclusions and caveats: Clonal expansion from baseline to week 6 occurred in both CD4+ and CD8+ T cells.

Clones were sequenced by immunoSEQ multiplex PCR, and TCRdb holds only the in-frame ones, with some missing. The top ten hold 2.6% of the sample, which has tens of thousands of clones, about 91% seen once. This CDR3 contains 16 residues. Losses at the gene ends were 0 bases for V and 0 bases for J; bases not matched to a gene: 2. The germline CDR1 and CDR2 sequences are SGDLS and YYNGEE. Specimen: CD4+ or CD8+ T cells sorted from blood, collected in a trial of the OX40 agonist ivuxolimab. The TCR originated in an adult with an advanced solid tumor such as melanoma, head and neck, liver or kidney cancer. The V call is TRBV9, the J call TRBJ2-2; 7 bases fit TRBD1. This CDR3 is CASSVEGTANTGELFF. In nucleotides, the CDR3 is TGTGCCAGCAGCGTAGAAGGGACAGCGAACACCGGGGAGCTGTTTTTT.